One sample yielded the 19 T cell receptor beta chains listed below, sequenced in a study of blood T cell repertoires in COVID-19. Profiling relied on immunoSEQ multiplex PCR, and the TCRdb table lists in-frame clones only, not all of them. This table holds just over 300,000 clones, about nine tenths found once. The sample was PBMCs or T cells enriched from blood (not recorded which). All receptors derive from a man in his thirties or forties who had recovered from COVID-19.

The J gene is TRBJ2-1, the V gene TRBV29-1; 12 nucleotides align to TRBD2. With 4 bases clipped from V and 1 base from J, the junction kept 11 bases outside the gene matches. The CDR3 extends over 18 amino acids. The germline CDR1 and CDR2 sequences are SQVTM and ANQGSEA. CDR3 in amino acids: CSVVLASGRGQSYNEQFF. The DNA for the CDR3 is TGCAGCGTTGTTCTGGCTAGCGGGAGGGGACAGTCCTACAATGAGCAGTTCTTC.

The V gene is TRBV9, the J gene TRBJ2-2; possibly TRBD2 for D (6 bases). The CDR3 contains 13 residues. Per germline, CDR1 SGDLS and CDR2 YYNGEE. The V gene lost 3 bases and the J gene lost 4 bases, with 7 bases spanning the gap. The DNA for the CDR3 is TGTGCCAGCAGCGCCGGGGGCACCGGGGAGCTGTTTTTT. The encoded protein is CASSAGGTGELFF.

The rearrangement uses TRBV4-2 and TRBJ1-1; the D is unclear. CDR1 and CDR2 from the germline V gene are LGHNA and YNFKEQ. V shed 1 base and J shed 8 bases, with 5 bases lying between them. The CDR3 has 11 amino acids. The CDR3 reads CASSQAREAFF. The CDR3 bases are TGTGCCAGCAGCCAAGCTCGGGAAGCTTTCTTT.

The V call is TRBV21-1, the J call TRBJ1-6; the table's D call, TRBD1, has no DNA check behind it. TRBV21-1 represents a pseudogene. The CDR3 covers 17 residues. The CDR3 nucleotides are TGTGCCAGCAGCAAAGATCTGGGACAGGGGTCAAATTCACCCCTCCACTTT. Translated: CASSKDLGQGSNSPLHF.

This clone has only one observation. The gene calls are TRBV4-1 and TRBJ2-3, with D maybe TRBD1 (6 bases). Germline V gene sequence: CDR1 MGHRA, CDR2 YSYEKL. Trimming left V 2 bases short and J 2 bases short, with 8 bases between. This CDR3 has 14 amino acids. CDR3 bases: TGCGCCAGCAGCCAATTGGGACACACAGATACGCAGTATTTT. It encodes CASSQLGHTDTQYF.

The chain employs TRBV14 and TRBJ2-3; 7 nucleotides line up with TRBD2. Germline-derived CDR1 and CDR2 are SGHDN and FVKESK. Losses at the gene ends were 4 bases for V and 6 bases for J; bases not matched to a gene: 10. This CDR3 region has 15 residues. CDR3 nucleotide sequence: TGTGCCAGCAGCCGTCTAGCGGACGAAGGGGATACGCAGTATTTT. This gives the protein CASSRLADEGDTQYF.

This CDR3 reads CASSPLPGQGLMGPNTEAFF. The CDR3 nucleotides are TGTGCCAGCAGCCCCCTCCCGGGACAGGGTCTGATGGGACCGAACACTGAAGCTTTCTTT. The rearrangement uses TRBV5-4 and TRBJ1-1; 9 bases agree with TRBD1. The CDR3 runs 20 residues. The V gene end was trimmed by 4 bases and the J gene end by 1 base; junction bases not matched to a gene: 20. CDR1 SGHNT and CDR2 YYREEE come from the germline V gene (reference sequence).

The CDR3 spells CASNSGGAWNEQFF. Written as DNA, the CDR3 is TGTGCCAGTAATAGCGGGGGGGCCTGGAATGAGCAGTTCTTC. V is TRBV28 and J is TRBJ2-1; 11 bases are a match to TRBD2. The CDR3 spans 14 residues. V lost 9 bases and J lost 7; bases outside the gene matches: 8. CDR1 is MDHEN, CDR2 SYDVKM, per germline.

This clone showed up just a few times. The chain links TRBV7-6 to TRBJ2-1, with 7 bases that match TRBD2. V trimming: 1 base; J trimming: 5 bases; junction bases outside the gene matches: 2. This CDR3 spans 14 amino acids. The germline gives CDR1 SGHVS, CDR2 FNYEAQ. The CDR3 nucleotides are TGTGCCAGCAGCTTAGAGCGGGATAACAATGAGCAGTTCTTC. Its protein is CASSLERDNNEQFF. The variable domain in full, completed from reference TRBV7-6 and TRBJ2-1, reads GAGVSQSPRYKVTKRGQDVALRCDPISGHVSLYWYRQALGQGPEFLTYFNYEAQQDKSGLPNDRFSAERPEGSISTLTIQRTEQRDSAMYRCASSLERDNNEQFFGPGTRLTVL.

V usage is TRBV5-5 and J usage is TRBJ1-2, with D hard to call. CDR3 length: 12 amino acids. Trimming removed 4 bases at V and 3 bases at J, with 7 bases between. Germline-derived CDR1 and CDR2 are SGHKS and YYEKEE (reference sequence). As DNA, the CDR3 is TGTGCCAGCAGCGATCGGTACTATGGCTACACCTTC. Its translation is CASSDRYYGYTF.

This clone was detected a few times. The gene calls are TRBV6-1 and TRBJ2-7, with 11 bases identical to TRBD2. Trimming cost V 2 bases and J 4 bases; bases outside gene matches: 10. There are 17 residues in the CDR3. Germline values: CDR1 MNHNS, CDR2 SASEGT. In nucleotides, the CDR3 is TGTGCCAGCAGTGAATTTGTAGCGGGAGGGAATCGGTACGAGCAGTACTTC. It yields the protein CASSEFVAGGNRYEQYF.

Points on this clone: Additional DNA sequences in this sample encode the identical CDR3. The rearrangement uses TRBV6-5 and TRBJ2-3; 12 nucleotides agree with TRBD1. CDR1 is MNHEY, CDR2 SVGAGI, per germline. The J segment lost 6 bases and the V segment lost 6 bases, leaving 4 bases of the junction unmatched. The CDR3 runs to 14 residues. The CDR3 sequence: CASRRDRGPDTQYF. In DNA, the CDR3 is TGTGCCAGCAGGAGGGACAGGGGGCCTGATACGCAGTATTTT.

The rearrangement links TRBV7-9 to TRBJ2-7, with 8 bases lining up with TRBD1. V gave up 4 bases and J gave up 0 bases; unmatched junction bases: 5. The CDR3 contains 15 residues. Germline CDR1 SEHNR, CDR2 FQNEAQ (reference sequence). The CDR3 loop reads CASSSGTGGSYEQYF. CDR3 coding DNA: TGTGCCAGCAGCTCCGGGACAGGAGGCTCCTACGAGCAGTACTTC.

The chain employs TRBV6-2 or TRBV6-3 and TRBJ2-1; 10 bases fit TRBD2. Germline V gives CDR1 MNHEY, CDR2 SVGEGT. The CDR3 sequence is 14 residues long. V was clipped by 5 bases and J by 9 bases; unmatched bases: 7. The CDR3 sequence: CASSKRGGHFEQFF. DNA of the CDR3: TGTGCCAGCAGTAAGCGGGGGGGCCATTTTGAGCAGTTCTTC.

The rearrangement uses TRBV21-1 and TRBJ2-1; the table's D call, TRBD2, has no DNA check behind it. TRBV21-1 is given as a pseudogene. CDR3 size: 15 residues. The CDR3 reads CASSARFLRGAEQFF. The DNA for the CDR3 is TGTGCCAGCAGCGCCCGTTTCTTGAGAGGAGCTGAGCAGTTCTTC.

The CDR3 loop is CASSTTGDYGYTF. The CDR3 DNA reads TGTGCCAGCAGCACGACAGGGGACTATGGCTACACCTTC. The chain combines TRBV11-2 with TRBJ1-2; 8 nucleotides line up with TRBD1. CDR1 is SGHAT, CDR2 FQNNGV, per germline. This CDR3 contains 13 residues. V dropped 5 bases and J dropped 3; count of bases not matched to a gene: 2.

V gene TRBV5-1 combines with J gene TRBJ2-5; no clear D. Per germline, CDR1 SGHRS and CDR2 YFSETQ. The CDR3 totals 13 residues. V lost 3 bases to trimming and J lost 4 bases, with 10 bases between them. This chain's CDR3 is CASSYDSVETQYF. The CDR3 bases are TGCGCCAGCAGCTATGACTCCGTAGAGACCCAGTACTTC.

In the case of this clone: One end of the junction varies from germline; a read error may be responsible. CDR3 protein: CASSYQEAGELFF. The DNA of the CDR3 is TGTGCTAGCAGTTACCAGGAGGCCGGGGAGCTGTTTTTT. The chain links TRBV7-7 to TRBJ2-2, with D possibly TRBD2 on 5 matching bases. CDR1 and CDR2 from the germline V gene are SSHAT and FNYEAQ (reference sequence). This CDR3 comprises 13 residues.

The CDR3 sequence is CASSLQVPETQYF. In nucleotides, the CDR3 is TGCGCCAGCAGTCTACAGGTCCCGGAGACCCAGTACTTC. This chain joins TRBV4-1 and TRBJ2-5, with D perhaps TRBD1 (5 bases). The CDR3 spans 13 residues. Germline V gene lookup returns CDR1 MGHRA and CDR2 YSYEKL. The V end lost 6 bases, the J end lost 5 bases, and 13 bases lay between the germline ends.